Below are 19 T cell receptor beta chains sequenced from a single sample in a study of shared T cell receptors in the human thymus. Libraries were prepared by immunoSEQ multiplex PCR; TCRdb keeps only in-frame clonotypes and omits some of them. The sample has 720,000 or so clones; around 85% are singletons. The same sample was also used in a study of human thymus T cells.

Sequenced material: thymocytes. The receptors derive from a girl under three years old with a congenital heart defect.

This clone was counted a single time. V gene TRBV10-3 combines with J gene TRBJ2-1, with TRBD1 matching over 8 bases. This CDR3 spans 17 amino acids. CDR1 is ENHRY and CDR2 is SYGVKD in the germline V gene. Losses at the gene ends were 3 bases for V and 2 bases for J; bases not matched to a gene: 9. In DNA form, the CDR3 reads TGTGCCATCAGTGAACGGGCCCTCAGGGGGCCCTACAATGAGCAGTTCTTC. It codes for CAISERALRGPYNEQFF.

This chain links TRBV7-9 with TRBJ1-1, with 9 bases matching TRBD1. With V trimmed by 4 bases and J by 5 bases, 5 bases remained unmatched. CDR3 size: 14 residues. Per germline, CDR1 SEHNR and CDR2 FQNEAQ (reference sequence). CDR3 nucleotide sequence: TGTGCCAGCAGCTCACAGGGGGCTAAGACTGAAGCTTTCTTT. Translating gives CASSSQGAKTEAFF.

DNA of the CDR3: TGCGCCAGCAGCCCTGGGGGGGGCGATGGCTACACCTTC. This gives the protein CASSPGGGDGYTF. V usage is TRBV4-1 and J usage is TRBJ1-2, with D possibly being TRBD1 (6 bases). Germline V CDR1 and CDR2: MGHRA, YSYEKL. The V end was cut by 4 bases, the J end by 6 bases, with 12 bases between. The CDR3 has 13 amino acids.

The chain's CDR3 is CASSAVIQGGSSYNSPLHF. The DNA of the CDR3 is TGTGCCAGCAGCGCAGTCATTCAGGGGGGAAGCTCCTATAATTCACCCCTCCACTTT. The chain recombines TRBV5-5 with TRBJ1-6; 7 bases agree with TRBD1. V shed 4 bases and J 0 bases; nucleotides not matched to a gene: 13. Per the germline V gene, CDR1 is SGHKS and CDR2 is YYEKEE (reference sequence). The CDR3 has 19 residues. Variable domain in full (rest from reference TRBV5-5 and TRBJ1-6): DAGVTQSPTHLIKTRGQQVTLRCSPISGHKSVSWYQQVLGQGPQFIFQYYEKEERGRGNFPDRFSARQFPNYSSELNVNALLLGDSALYLCASSAVIQGGSSYNSPLHFGNGTRLTVT.

The chain is built from TRBV6-5 and TRBJ1-2; 8 nucleotides agree with TRBD1. The CDR3 covers 14 residues. From germline, CDR1 is MNHEY and CDR2 SVGAGI. The V segment lost 6 bases and the J segment 5 bases; nucleotides outside the gene matches: 8. The CDR3 DNA sequence: TGTGCCAGCAGATTGAGGACAGGGCGATATGGCTACACCTTC. Its translation: CASRLRTGRYGYTF.

The count of this clone is one. The chain carries TRBV11-2 and TRBJ2-5; possible D gene TRBD2, 6 bases. V was clipped by 5 bases and J by 8 bases, with 24 bases between them. In germline, CDR1 is SGHAT, CDR2 FQNNGV. The CDR3 runs 16 residues. The CDR3 reads CASSPNRDSTPDTQYF. The CDR3 nucleotides are TGTGCCAGCAGCCCCAACCGGGACTCTACCCCAGATACCCAGTACTTC.

The chain couples TRBV7-2 to TRBJ1-2; D is perhaps TRBD1 (5 bases). Germline V CDR1 and CDR2: SGHTA, FQGNSA. The V end lost 5 bases, the J end lost 5 bases, and 18 bases lay between the germline ends. The CDR3 loop spans 15 amino acids. The CDR3 protein is CASSLLNTDRYGYTF. In nucleotides, the CDR3 is TGTGCCAGCAGCCTTCTGAATACAGACAGATATGGCTACACCTTC.

The genes are TRBV6-1 and TRBJ2-2; D might be TRBD2 (5 bases). The CDR3 loop spans 13 amino acids. V lost 1 base, J lost 7 bases, and 7 bases lay in between. Germline CDR1 is MNHNS and CDR2 is SASEGT. CDR3 sequence: CASSEVGSGELFF. In DNA, the CDR3 is TGTGCCAGCAGTGAAGTGGGGAGCGGGGAGCTGTTTTTT.

The chain couples TRBV18 to TRBJ1-5, with D hard to call. V dropped 2 bases and J dropped 4 bases, with 18 bases sitting between them. Germline assignment: CDR1 KGHSH and CDR2 LQKENI. This CDR3 contains 17 residues. The CDR3 DNA is TGTGCCAGCTCACCAAGGAACACGGAACGGGGAAATCAGCCCCAGCATTTT. The encoded protein is CASSPRNTERGNQPQHF.

The J gene is TRBJ2-2, the V gene TRBV19; 7 nucleotides match TRBD2. Germline V CDR1 and CDR2: LNHDA, SQIVND (reference sequence). CDR3 size: 15 residues. Trimming removed 7 bases from V and 6 bases from J; junction bases left unmatched: 11. The CDR3 is CASTYDARGAGELFF. In DNA form, the CDR3 reads TGTGCCAGTACCTATGACGCCCGGGGGGCCGGGGAGCTGTTTTTT.

The chain carries TRBV11-2 and TRBJ2-5, with 8 nucleotides matching TRBD2. Looked up from germline, CDR1 is SGHAT and CDR2 is FQNNGV. The CDR3 has 14 residues. The J segment lost 6 bases and the V segment lost 5 bases, leaving 8 bases of the junction unmatched. The CDR3 reads CASSTRTSWQTQYF. The CDR3, as DNA: TGTGCCAGCAGCACAAGGACTAGCTGGCAGACCCAGTACTTC.

The rearrangement uses TRBV7-8 and TRBJ1-2; D gene ambiguous. The CDR3 covers 16 residues. V shed 1 base and J shed 0 bases, with 12 bases lying between them. Looked up from germline, CDR1 is SGHVS and CDR2 is FQNEAQ. The CDR3 protein is CASSLGFLKSNYGYTF. CDR3 bases: TGTGCCAGCAGCTTAGGGTTCCTAAAATCTAACTATGGCTACACCTTC.

The chain employs TRBV4-3 and TRBJ1-1; D unresolved. The CDR3 consists of 15 residues. With 0 bases removed from V and 0 bases from J, the gap between germline ends came to 8 bases. Germline V gene sequence: CDR1 LGHNA, CDR2 YSLEER. Written as DNA, the CDR3 is TGCGCCAGCAGCCAAGATACAGTAATGAACACTGAAGCTTTCTTT. Translation gives CASSQDTVMNTEAFF.

J is TRBJ1-4 and V is TRBV7-2; no reliable D call. The CDR3 extends over 15 amino acids. The V end lost 6 bases, the J end lost 3 bases, and 14 bases lay between the germline ends. In germline, CDR1 is SGHTA, CDR2 FQGNSA. CDR3 loop: CASRLRITANEKLFF. The CDR3 DNA follows: TGTGCCAGCAGACTACGGATTACGGCTAATGAAAAACTGTTTTTT. Based on the CDR3 plus reference TRBV7-2 and TRBJ1-4, the full variable domain is GAGVSQSPSNKVTEKGKDVELRCDPISGHTALYWYRQSLGQGLEFLIYFQGNSAPDKSGLPSDRFSAERTGGSVSTLTIQRTQQEDSAVYLCASRLRITANEKLFFGSGTQLSVL.

The V and J genes are TRBV5-5 and TRBJ2-7; D gene unclear. Germline V gene lookup returns CDR1 SGHKS and CDR2 YYEKEE (reference sequence). This CDR3 spans 14 amino acids. Trimming pared 3 bases from V and 0 bases from J, leaving 10 bases between. The CDR3 protein is CASSSAQNSYEQYF. The CDR3 DNA reads TGTGCCAGCAGCTCCGCACAGAACTCCTACGAGCAGTACTTC.

J is TRBJ2-7 and V is TRBV13; a possible D gene is TRBD2 (5 bases). V shed 7 bases and J shed 2 bases, with 12 bases lying between them. Germline lookup yields CDR1 PRHDT and CDR2 FYEKMQ (reference sequence). This CDR3 comprises 13 residues. This chain's CDR3 is CASTILGTYEQYF. As DNA, the CDR3 is TGTGCCAGCACCATTCTCGGGACCTACGAGCAGTACTTC.

This clone was observed a handful of times. The V and J genes are TRBV9 and TRBJ2-1, with TRBD2 as a possible D gene (6 bases). The CDR3 consists of 14 residues. CDR1 is SGDLS and CDR2 is YYNGEE in the germline V gene. Trimming took 4 bases from V and 9 from J, leaving 17 bases between them. For the CDR3, the DNA is TGTGCCAGCAGCTTCCAGCGCGAGGAGGGTGAGCAGTTCTTC. Amino acid sequence: CASSFQREEGEQFF.

The table lists this clone with a count of one. The chain recombines TRBV6-6 with TRBJ2-7, with 8 bases lining up with TRBD1. Germline V gene sequence: CDR1 MNHNY, CDR2 SVGAGI (reference sequence). Unmatched junction bases numbered 2, after V lost 5 bases and J lost 2 bases. The CDR3 length is 13 residues. As DNA, the CDR3 is TGTGCCAGCAGTGGGACAGGAACCTACGAGCAGTACTTC. This gives the protein CASSGTGTYEQYF.

V and J are TRBV27 and TRBJ1-5, with 9 positions matching TRBD1. V was pared by 5 bases and J by 0 bases, with 17 bases of the junction left unmatched. Per the germline V gene, CDR1 is MNHEY and CDR2 is SMNVEV (reference sequence). The CDR3 has 20 residues. The CDR3 DNA is TGTGCCAGCAGTCTTTCCGGGACAGGGAGGTCGCGGTATAGCAATCAGCCCCAGCATTTT. It codes for CASSLSGTGRSRYSNQPQHF.